These 22 T cell receptor beta chains were all obtained from the same sample, sequenced in a study of T and B cells in COVID-19 patients. From blood, about 220-500 ng of genomic DNA served as TRB template. Multiplex PCR with BIOMED2 TRB-A/B primer pools amplified TRB rearrangements. TCRdb recomputed calls from the multiplex PCR reads with MiXCR, one row per CDR3 protein. The sample consists of 6,500 to 10,000 distinct CDR3 sequences, 35% to 50% of them appearing once. The sequenced sample was blood. Receptor source: a human donor who had recovered from COVID-19.

A single count supports this clonotype. The chain couples TRBV7-9 to TRBJ2-7; D may be TRBD1 or TRBD2 (5 bases each). CDR1 and CDR2 from the germline V gene are SEHNR and FQNEAQ (reference sequence). The length of the CDR3 is 14 residues. Trimming removed 7 bases from V and 6 bases from J, with 19 bases in between. Here the CDR3 DNA reads TGTGCCAGCACCGACCTGAGAGGGGTTGGCGAGCAGTACTTC. Protein: CASTDLRGVGEQYF.

This clonotype has only a few counts. This chain connects TRBV11-3 to TRBJ1-4; 7 bases match TRBD1. The trim removed 1 base at V and 6 bases at J, leaving 8 bases unmatched. The germline CDR1 and CDR2 sequences are SGHNT and YENEEA. The CDR3 is 16 amino acids. CDR3 loop: CASSLGLRGPDEKLFF. The CDR3 DNA reads as TGTGCCAGCAGCTTAGGACTGAGGGGGCCTGATGAAAAACTGTTTTTT.

The chain joins TRBV29-1 to TRBJ1-2; D is ambiguous. With 6 bases removed from V and 1 base from J, the gap between germline ends came to 15 bases. This CDR3 has 14 amino acids. Germline lookup yields CDR1 SQVTM and CDR2 ANQGSEA. The DNA of the CDR3 is TGCAGCGTCCGGACGGGGTCGGGTAACTATGGCTACACCTTC. It is translated as CSVRTGSGNYGYTF.

The chain employs TRBV29-1 and TRBJ1-2; D possibly corresponds to TRBD1 (5 bases). CDR1 is SQVTM and CDR2 is ANQGSEA in the germline V gene. CDR3 length: 13 amino acids. V lost 5 bases to trimming and J lost 7 bases, with 17 bases between them. The CDR3 here is CSVSEAGDSGYTF. DNA of the CDR3: TGCAGCGTTAGTGAGGCGGGGGATTCTGGCTACACCTTC.

This clonotype is medium-sized. This sequence joins TRBV29-1 and TRBJ2-5; D is perhaps TRBD1 or TRBD2 (6 bases each). From germline, CDR1 is SQVTM and CDR2 ANQGSEA. V lost 1 base and J lost 4, with 13 bases in between. CDR3 length: 14 amino acids. The CDR3: CSVEASRGRETQYF. The CDR3 region has the DNA TGCAGCGTTGAAGCTAGCCGGGGGCGAGAGACCCAGTACTTC.

This clonotype is medium-sized (0.01 to 0.1%). This rearrangement joins TRBV11-3 to TRBJ2-1; 11 bases line up with TRBD1. Per germline, CDR1 SGHNT and CDR2 YENEEA. V gave up 7 bases and J gave up 3 bases; unmatched junction bases: 5. This CDR3 contains 15 residues. CDR3 DNA sequence: TGTGCCAGCACCCTGGGACAGGGGGGCTACAATGAGCAGTTCTTC. Amino acid sequence: CASTLGQGGYNEQFF.

In its sample, this clonotype was seen a few times. This chain links TRBV13 with TRBJ2-7; 9 nucleotides agree with TRBD1. The CDR3 is made up of 13 amino acids. Unmatched junction bases numbered 1, after V lost 4 bases and J lost 3 bases. CDR1 and CDR2 from the germline V gene are PRHDT and FYEKMQ (reference sequence). The CDR3 coding sequence is TGTGCCAGCAGCTCGGGACAGGGCTACGAGCAGTACGTC. Protein sequence: CASSSGQGYEQYV.

This clonotype is categorized as medium-sized. The genes are TRBV19 and TRBJ2-3; 12 bases align to TRBD2. The CDR3 has 20 residues. The germline gives CDR1 LNHDA, CDR2 SQIVND (reference sequence). Losses at the gene ends were 2 bases for V and 2 bases for J; bases not matched to a gene: 14. For the CDR3, the DNA is TGTGCCAGTAGTATAAACCGGCGACTAGCGGGGGCGCAATTCACAGATACGCAGTATTTT. Encoded protein: CASSINRRLAGAQFTDTQYF.

The chain couples TRBV7-6 to TRBJ2-5; 13 nucleotides match TRBD2. The CDR3 spans 17 residues. CDR1 and CDR2 (germline): SGHVS, FNYEAQ. V lost 3 bases to trimming and J lost 2 bases; unmatched junction nucleotides: 6. The CDR3 nucleotides read TGTGCCAGCAGCTTCGGACTAGCGGGGGCGAAGCAAGAGACCCAGTACTTC. Protein product: CASSFGLAGAKQETQYF.

Concerning this clonotype: Being one base from a much bigger clone, this may be a read error. V usage is TRBV19 and J usage is TRBJ2-1, with 8 positions matching TRBD1. Germline values: CDR1 LNHDA, CDR2 SQIVND (reference sequence). The CDR3 runs 18 residues. The CDR3 region has the DNA TGTACCAGTAGTATCGGGACGTTACAGGGGGTTGAGGGCAATGAGCAGTTCTTC. Its protein is CTSSIGTLQGVEGNEQFF.

This clonotype has a handful of counts. The chain employs TRBV27 and TRBJ2-7; 7 nucleotides match TRBD1. The ends lost 5 bases at V and 1 base at J; junction bases unmatched: 11. Germline V gene lookup returns CDR1 MNHEY and CDR2 SMNVEV (reference sequence). The CDR3 sequence is 16 residues long. The CDR3 loop reads CASSPLKGADSYEQYF. For the CDR3, the DNA is TGTGCCAGCAGTCCACTTAAGGGGGCCGATTCCTACGAGCAGTACTTC.

This chain uses TRBV6-8 with TRBJ2-1; possibly TRBD2 for D (6 bases). V was trimmed by 5 bases and J by 1 base, leaving 9 bases between them. The germline V gene encodes CDR1 MNHGY and CDR2 SAAAGT. The CDR3 consists of 14 residues. Here the CDR3 reads CASSRGRSYNEQFF. The CDR3 bases are TGTGCCAGCAGTCGGGGGAGATCCTACAATGAGCAGTTCTTC.

The chain employs TRBV2 and TRBJ2-7; a possible D gene is TRBD2 (5 bases). Germline V gene sequence: CDR1 SNHLY, CDR2 FYNNEI. There are 15 residues in the CDR3. V lost 3 bases to trimming and J lost 2 bases, with 14 bases between them. CDR3 coding DNA: TGTGCCAGCAGTGACCCGGACTGGTTGACCTACGAGCAGTACGTC. It codes for CASSDPDWLTYEQYV.

J is TRBJ1-2 and V is TRBV7-2; D is undetermined. The germline CDR1 and CDR2 sequences are SGHTA and FQGNSA. This CDR3 is 13 amino acids long. V was shortened by 1 base and J by 2 bases, with 5 bases between the two germline ends. The CDR3 protein is CASSLGANYGYTF. The CDR3 DNA follows: TGTGCCAGCAGCTTAGGGGCCAACTATGGCTACACCTTC.

This clonotype appeared a few times. The chain links TRBV5-6 to TRBJ2-1, with 10 positions matching TRBD2. This CDR3 region has 15 residues. Germline-derived CDR1 and CDR2 are SGHDT and YYEEEE. The trim removed 0 bases at V and 8 bases at J, leaving 5 bases unmatched. The CDR3 reads CASSLVLAGAHEQFF. CDR3 bases: TGTGCCAGCAGCTTGGTGCTAGCGGGGGCCCATGAGCAGTTCTTC.

The chain combines TRBV6-5 with TRBJ1-1, with D perhaps TRBD1 (5 bases). Germline lookup yields CDR1 MNHEY and CDR2 SVGAGI. The V end lost 7 bases, the J end lost 4 bases, and 19 bases lay between the germline ends. This CDR3 spans 15 amino acids. The CDR3 nucleotides read TGTGCCAGCAATATCGACTCAGGGACGGCCACTGAAGCTTTCTTT. Residues: CASNIDSGTATEAFF.

This clonotype showed up just a few times. The chain has TRBV29-1 and TRBJ1-2; D gene unclear. V gave up 1 base and J gave up 5 bases, with 14 bases separating them. The CDR3 totals 14 residues. The germline V gene encodes CDR1 SQVTM and CDR2 ANQGSEA. The CDR3 is CSVEAIGGKYGYTF. In DNA, the CDR3 is TGCAGCGTTGAAGCCATCGGCGGGAAGTATGGCTACACCTTC.

This chain connects TRBV10-3 to TRBJ1-5; tentative D call: TRBD1 (5 bases). The CDR3 extends over 14 amino acids. The germline gives CDR1 ENHRY, CDR2 SYGVKD. Between the trimmed V and J ends, which lost 10 bases and 2 bases, there was a span of 15 bases. The CDR3: CATREQVGNQPQHF. The CDR3 DNA is TGTGCCACTCGGGAACAGGTGGGCAATCAGCCCCAGCATTTT.

V gene TRBV13 combines with J gene TRBJ2-3, with TRBD2 matching over 10 bases. V lost 4 bases and J lost 4; bases outside the gene matches: 8. The V gene's germline CDR1 is PRHDT and CDR2 FYEKMQ (reference sequence). This CDR3 region has 16 residues. The CDR3 here is CASSSTSGLIADTQYF. The CDR3 DNA is TGTGCCAGCAGCTCGACTAGCGGGCTGATAGCAGATACGCAGTATTTT.

This clonotype came up a few times. The chain recombines TRBV6-1 with TRBJ2-2; the D gene is possibly TRBD2 (6 bases). The CDR3 length is 14 residues. Germline V CDR1 and CDR2: MNHNS, SASEGT. V lost 10 bases to trimming and J lost 5 bases, with 17 bases between them. The CDR3, as DNA: TGTGCCATGAAGACGAGGGACTCAACCGGGGAGCTGTTTTTT. Protein sequence: CAMKTRDSTGELFF.

This clonotype has just a few counts. This chain joins TRBV6-1 and TRBJ2-7; no reliable D call. This CDR3 region has 11 residues. CDR1 MNHNS and CDR2 SASEGT come from the germline V gene. Trimming removed 0 bases at V and 9 bases at J, with 6 bases between. CDR3 in amino acids: CASSEALRQYV. The CDR3 region has the DNA TGTGCCAGCAGTGAAGCGCTCAGGCAGTACGTC.

The chain couples TRBV6-4 to TRBJ2-3, with D possibly matching TRBD1 (5 bases). The ends were cut back, 4 bases at V and 2 bases at J, with 7 bases in the middle. The CDR3 spans 13 residues. Germline lookup yields CDR1 MRHNA and CDR2 SNTAGT. The CDR3 bases are TGTGCCAGCAGTGTACAGGCCACAGATACGCAGTATTTT. As protein: CASSVQATDTQYF.